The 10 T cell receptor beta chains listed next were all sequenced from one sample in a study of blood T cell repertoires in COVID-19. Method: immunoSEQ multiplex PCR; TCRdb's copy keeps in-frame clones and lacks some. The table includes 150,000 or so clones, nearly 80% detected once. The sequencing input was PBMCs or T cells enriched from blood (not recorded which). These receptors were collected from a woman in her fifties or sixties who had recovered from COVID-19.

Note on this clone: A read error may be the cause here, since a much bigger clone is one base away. CDR3: CASNLWGEEQYF. In DNA form, the CDR3 reads TGTGCCAGCAACTTATGGGGCGAAGAGCAGTACTTC. This sequence joins TRBV7-3 and TRBJ2-7; the D gene is possibly TRBD1 (5 bases). The CDR3 covers 12 residues. Germline CDR1 reads SGHTA; CDR2 reads FQGTGA.

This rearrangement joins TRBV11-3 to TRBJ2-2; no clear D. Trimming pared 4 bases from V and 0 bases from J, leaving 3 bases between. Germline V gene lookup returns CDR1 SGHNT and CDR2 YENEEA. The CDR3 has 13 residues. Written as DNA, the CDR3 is TGTGCCAGCAGCTCAACGAACACCGGGGAGCTGTTTTTT. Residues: CASSSTNTGELFF.

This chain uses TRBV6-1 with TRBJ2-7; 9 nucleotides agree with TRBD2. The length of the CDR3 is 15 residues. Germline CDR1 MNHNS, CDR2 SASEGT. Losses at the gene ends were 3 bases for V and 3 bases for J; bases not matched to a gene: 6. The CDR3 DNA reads TGTGCCAGCAGTGACAGGCTAGCGGGGATCTACGAGCAGTACTTC. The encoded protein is CASSDRLAGIYEQYF.

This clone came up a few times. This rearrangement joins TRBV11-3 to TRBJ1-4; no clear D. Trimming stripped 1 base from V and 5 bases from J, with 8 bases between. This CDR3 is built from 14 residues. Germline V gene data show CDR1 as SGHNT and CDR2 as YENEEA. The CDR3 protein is CASSLGRTNEKLFF. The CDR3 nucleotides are TGTGCCAGCAGCTTAGGGAGGACGAATGAAAAACTGTTTTTT.

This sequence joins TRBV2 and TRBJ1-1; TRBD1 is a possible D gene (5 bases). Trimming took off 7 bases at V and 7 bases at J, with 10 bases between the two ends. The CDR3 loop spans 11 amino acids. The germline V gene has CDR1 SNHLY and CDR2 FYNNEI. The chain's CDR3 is CASNLGGEAFF. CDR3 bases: TGTGCCAGCAACCTCGGGGGTGAAGCTTTCTTT.

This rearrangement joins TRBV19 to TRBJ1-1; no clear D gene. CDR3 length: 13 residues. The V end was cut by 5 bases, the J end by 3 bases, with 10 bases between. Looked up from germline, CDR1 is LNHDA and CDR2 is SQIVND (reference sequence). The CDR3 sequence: CASSPTLDTEAFF. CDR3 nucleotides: TGTGCCAGTAGTCCGACTTTGGACACTGAAGCTTTCTTT.

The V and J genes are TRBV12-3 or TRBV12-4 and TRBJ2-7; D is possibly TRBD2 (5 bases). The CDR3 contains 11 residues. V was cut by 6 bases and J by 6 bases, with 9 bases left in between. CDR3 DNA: TGTGCCAGCAGCCTTCGGGGCGAGCAGTACTTC. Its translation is CASSLRGEQYF.

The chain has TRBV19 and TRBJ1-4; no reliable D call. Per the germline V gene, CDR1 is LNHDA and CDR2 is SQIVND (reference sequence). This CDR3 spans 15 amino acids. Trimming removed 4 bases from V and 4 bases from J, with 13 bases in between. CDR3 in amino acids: CASSTFSNYNEKLFF. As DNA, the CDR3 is TGTGCCAGTAGTACTTTCAGCAACTATAATGAAAAACTGTTTTTT.

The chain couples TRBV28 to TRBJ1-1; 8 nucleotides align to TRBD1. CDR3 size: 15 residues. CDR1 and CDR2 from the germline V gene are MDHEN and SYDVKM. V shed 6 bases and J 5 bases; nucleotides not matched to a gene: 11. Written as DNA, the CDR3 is TGTGCCAGCAGATCAGCGGGACAGGCAAGGACTGAAGCTTTCTTT. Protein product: CASRSAGQARTEAFF.

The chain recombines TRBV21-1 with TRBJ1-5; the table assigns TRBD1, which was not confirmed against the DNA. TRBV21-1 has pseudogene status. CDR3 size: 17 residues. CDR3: CASPTGGQGSMNQPQHF. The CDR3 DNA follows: TGTGCCAGCCCTACTGGAGGACAGGGCTCCATGAATCAGCCCCAGCATTTT.